Listed below are T cell receptor beta chains from one sample, sequenced in a study of T cell changes during pregnancy in multiple sclerosis. TCRdb keeps only in-frame clones here, not all; method: immunoSEQ multiplex PCR. Here the sample spans approximately 41,000 clones, roughly 90% being singletons. The sequencing sample was made of PBMCs (not recorded whether the cells were cultured). The receptors were sampled from a female donor with multiple sclerosis, enrolled in a pregnancy study. Each CDR3 is given with its conserved first and last residue. The order of the fields is clone size, D gene, J gene, V gene, CDR3 DNA, CDR3 protein. A D gene is named only where the DNA matches it firmly. Only some rows state a clone size, as once, few, many or a class for expanded clones.

>NA|TRBD1|TRBJ1-2|TRBV4-1
TGCGCCAGCAGCCAAGATCCCAGGGGGAACTATGGCTACACCTTC
CASSQDPRGNYGYTF
>NA|NA|TRBJ2-2|TRBV2
TGTGCCAGCAGTGAACTAAGGAGGAACACCGGGGAGCTGTTTTTT
CASSELRRNTGELFF
>once|TRBD1|TRBJ2-7|TRBV5-1
TGCGCCAGCAGCCGGGGACAGGGGAGCTACGAGCAGTACTTC
CASSRGQGSYEQYF
>NA|NA|TRBJ1-5|TRBV29-1
TGCAGCGTCGCCCGGGACGGAGGCAATCAGCCCCAGCATTTT
CSVARDGGNQPQHF
>NA|NA|TRBJ2-3|TRBV13
TGTGCCAGCAGCCCCCGACCAGATACGCAGTATTTT
CASSPRPDTQYF
>NA|NA|TRBJ1-1|TRBV5-5
TGTGCCAGCAGCCGGGCGTCTTTGCCTGAAGCTTTCTTT
CASSRASLPEAFF
>NA|NA|TRBJ2-3|TRBV2
TGTGCCGTTCGGACAGACGGGGCAGATACGCAGTATTTT
CAVRTDGADTQYF
>NA|TRBD1|TRBJ2-1|TRBV5-1
TGCGCCAGCAGCCTGGGACAGGTTGCAGACAATGAGCAGTTCTTC
CASSLGQVADNEQFF
>NA|NA|TRBJ1-4|TRBV5-1
TGCGCCAGCAGCGCCAACCCGGAGGTGGATGAAAAACTGTTTTTT
CASSANPEVDEKLFF
>NA|NA|TRBJ2-7|TRBV28
TGTGCCAGCACCCCCCGGACAGATAACTCCTACGAGCAGTACTTC
CASTPRTDNSYEQYF
>NA|TRBD2|TRBJ2-3|TRBV7-3
TGTGCCAGCAGCCTTGCGGGAGGGCAGGCAGATACGCAGTATTTT
CASSLAGGQADTQYF
>few|TRBD1|TRBJ2-7|TRBV19
TGTGCCAGTAGTATCACAGGGGAATTCTACGAGCAGTACTTC
CASSITGEFYEQYF
>NA|TRBD2|TRBJ2-2|TRBV4-1
TGCGCCAGCAGCAAAGCGGGAGAGGTCACCGGGGAGCTGTTTTTT
CASSKAGEVTGELFF
>NA|NA|TRBJ2-7|TRBV5-5
TGTGCCAGCAGCTGGACGATAACCTACGAGCAGTACTTC
CASSWTITYEQYF
>NA|NA|TRBJ1-5|TRBV27
TGTGCCAGCAGCCGTGGGGTGGGCCAGCCCCAGCATTTT
CASSRGVGQPQHF
>NA|NA|TRBJ2-7|TRBV7-3
TGTGCCAGCAGCCCCTCCCCAGACACGAGGTACGAGCAGTACTTC
CASSPSPDTRYEQYF
>NA|TRBD2|TRBJ2-3|TRBV7-9
TGTGCCAGCAGTGGGGCTAGCGGGAGTTTAGATACGCAGTATTTT
CASSGASGSLDTQYF
>NA|NA|TRBJ2-3|TRBV7-9
TGTGCCAGCAGCTCCCCGCGGTCTAGCACAGATACGCAGTATTTT
CASSSPRSSTDTQYF
>NA|NA|TRBJ2-7|TRBV11-3
TGTGCCAGCAGCTTAGTTCAGGGGAAGAACTACGAGCAGTACTTC
CASSLVQGKNYEQYF
>NA|NA|TRBJ1-5|TRBV6-6
TGTGCCAGCAGTTACCCACAGGGTGGGGAGGGTCAGCCCCAGCATTTT
CASSYPQGGEGQPQHF
>NA|TRBD1|TRBJ2-7|TRBV6-5
TGTGCCAGCAGTTCCCTCTTCCAGGGGGCGGGCTACGAGCAGTACTTC
CASSSLFQGAGYEQYF
>NA|TRBD2|TRBJ2-3|TRBV27
TGTGCCAGCAGTTTAAGCGGGGTAACAGATACGCAGTATTTT
CASSLSGVTDTQYF
>once|TRBD2|TRBJ2-3|TRBV7-1
TGTGCCAGCAGCTTGGGAGCGGGAGCGGGTCCAGATACGCAGTATTTT
CASSLGAGAGPDTQYF
>NA|TRBD1|TRBJ2-6|TRBV18
TGTGCCAGCTCACCGGCGGACAGGGGGCTTGGGGCCAACGTCCTGACTTTC
CASSPADRGLGANVLTF
>NA|NA|TRBJ2-6|TRBV28
TGTGCCAGCAGTTTCCAGCGCCCTGGGGCCAACGTCCTGACTTTC
CASSFQRPGANVLTF
>once|NA|TRBJ2-2|TRBV13
TGTGCCAGCAGCTTCCGGTTTGCCGGGGAGCTGTTTTTT
CASSFRFAGELFF
>NA|NA|TRBJ1-5|TRBV23-1
TGCGCCAGCAGTCAATCGGAGGGGTTGAGCAATCAGCCCCAGCATTTT
CASSQSEGLSNQPQHF
>NA|NA|TRBJ1-4|TRBV6-6
TGTGCCAGCAGTTATCTCCGGACAGATAATGAAAAACTGTTTTTT
CASSYLRTDNEKLFF
>NA|NA|TRBJ2-7|TRBV2
TGTGCCAGCAGTGAGGAACTAGGGGGATACGAGCAGTACTTC
CASSEELGGYEQYF